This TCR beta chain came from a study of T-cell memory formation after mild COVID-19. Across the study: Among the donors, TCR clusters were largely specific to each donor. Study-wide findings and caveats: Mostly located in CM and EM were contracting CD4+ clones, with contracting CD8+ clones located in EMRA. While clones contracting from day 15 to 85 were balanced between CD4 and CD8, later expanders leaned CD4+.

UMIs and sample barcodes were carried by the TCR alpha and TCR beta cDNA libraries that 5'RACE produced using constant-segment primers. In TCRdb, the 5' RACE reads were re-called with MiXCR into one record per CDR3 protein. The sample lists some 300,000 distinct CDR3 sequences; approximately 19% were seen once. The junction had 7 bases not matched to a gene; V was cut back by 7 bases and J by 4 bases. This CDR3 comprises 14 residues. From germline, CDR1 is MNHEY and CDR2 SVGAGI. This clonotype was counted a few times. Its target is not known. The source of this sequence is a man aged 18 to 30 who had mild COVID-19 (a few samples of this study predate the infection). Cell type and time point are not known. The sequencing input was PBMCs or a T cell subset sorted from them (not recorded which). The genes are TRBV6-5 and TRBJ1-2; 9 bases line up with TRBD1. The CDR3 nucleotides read TGTGCCAGCACTCGGACAGGGGCAATCTATGGCTACACCTTC. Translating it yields CASTRTGAIYGYTF.